Listed here are 21 T cell receptor beta chains from one sample, sequenced in a study of T cell responses to AZD1222 COVID-19 vaccine. Profiling relied on immunoSEQ multiplex PCR, and the TCRdb table lists in-frame clones only, not all of them. The sample yields about 160,000 clones, about 90% seen once. The material sequenced was peripheral blood, taken on day 0 of MenACWY control vaccination. The receptors stem from an adult in good health.

The V and J genes are TRBV7-3 and TRBJ2-5; 15 positions match TRBD2. The CDR3 runs 19 residues. The germline V gene has CDR1 SGHTA and CDR2 FQGTGA. V lost 0 bases to trimming and J lost 1 base; unmatched junction nucleotides: 6. CDR3 amino acids: CASSLTSGTSGRFQETQYF. In nucleotides, the CDR3 is TGTGCCAGCAGCTTAACTTCCGGGACTAGCGGGAGGTTCCAAGAGACCCAGTACTTC. Full variable domain (remainder filled in from reference TRBV7-3 and TRBJ2-5): GAGVSQTPSNKVTEKGKYVELRCDPISGHTALYWYRQSLGQGPEFLIYFQGTGAADDSGLPNDRFFAVRPEGSVSTLKIQRTERGDSAVYLCASSLTSGTSGRFQETQYFGPGTRLLVL.

This clone was observed a few times. The chain links TRBV6-5 to TRBJ2-1, with 10 positions matching TRBD2. CDR1 and CDR2 (germline): MNHEY, SVGAGI. This CDR3 has 14 residues. With 5 bases clipped from V and 4 bases from J, the junction kept 2 bases outside the gene matches. CDR3 amino acids: CASSLAGVYNEQFF. In DNA, the CDR3 is TGTGCCAGCAGTCTAGCGGGAGTATACAATGAGCAGTTCTTC.

The chain combines TRBV15 with TRBJ1-4, with D unclear. Trimming took off 8 bases at V and 3 bases at J, with 22 bases between the two ends. This CDR3 region has 17 residues. The germline V gene encodes CDR1 LNHNV and CDR2 YYDKDF (reference sequence). CDR3 amino acids: CATGLQRAQSSNEKLFF. The DNA for the CDR3 is TGTGCCACCGGACTCCAGCGGGCGCAAAGTTCTAATGAAAAACTGTTTTTT.

Concerning this clone itself: Other DNA variants within this sample encode the same CDR3. The J gene is TRBJ1-3, the V gene TRBV3-1 (or the pseudogene TRBV3-2), with D unresolved. The V end lost 3 bases, the J end lost 1 base, and 7 bases lay between the germline ends. The germline V gene has CDR1 LGHDT and CDR2 YNNKEL (reference sequence). The CDR3 is 14 amino acids. In nucleotides, the CDR3 is TGTGCCAGCAGCCAGGGAGGGTCTGGAAACACCATATATTTT. It codes for CASSQGGSGNTIYF.

The CDR3 here is CAWGPPLHF. CDR3 in DNA: TGTGCCTGGGGGCCTCCCCTCCACTTT. The V call is TRBV30, the J call TRBJ1-6; D uncertain. Per germline, CDR1 GTSNPN and CDR2 SVGIG (reference sequence). V was cut by 5 bases and J by 13 bases, with 6 bases left in between. CDR3 length equals 9 residues.

The chain has TRBV6-5 and TRBJ2-6; D not certain. The length of the CDR3 is 14 residues. Per germline, CDR1 MNHEY and CDR2 SVGAGI. Deletions cut 6 bases from V and 1 base from J, with 7 bases between. The CDR3 nucleotides read TGTGCCAGCAGATTTGTTTCTGGGGCCAACGTCCTGACTTTC. Encoded protein: CASRFVSGANVLTF.

This chain connects TRBV7-3 to TRBJ1-2, with a possible D match to TRBD1 (5 bases). The CDR3 has 15 amino acids. Trimming removed 4 bases at V and 3 bases at J, with 15 bases between. Per the germline V gene, CDR1 is SGHTA and CDR2 is FQGTGA. CDR3 in amino acids: CASSSGAFGDYGYTF. The DNA for the CDR3 is TGTGCCAGCAGCTCCGGGGCCTTCGGGGACTATGGCTACACCTTC.

The chain employs TRBV9 and TRBJ2-1, with 13 nucleotides matching TRBD2. This CDR3 is 18 amino acids long. From germline, CDR1 is SGDLS and CDR2 YYNGEE. V lost 4 bases to trimming and J lost 6 bases; unmatched junction nucleotides: 13. This chain's CDR3 is CASSTGLAGVGGSNEQFF. In DNA form, the CDR3 reads TGTGCCAGCAGCACAGGACTAGCGGGAGTAGGGGGGAGCAATGAGCAGTTCTTC.

The chain carries TRBV28 and TRBJ1-4; D not resolved. V lost 3 bases and J 5 bases, leaving 13 bases between the germline ends. The length of the CDR3 is 15 residues. The germline gives CDR1 MDHEN, CDR2 SYDVKM. CDR3 in amino acids: CASSLLAASNEKLFF. The CDR3 region has the DNA TGTGCCAGCAGTTTGTTAGCGGCATCCAATGAAAAACTGTTTTTT.

This chain joins TRBV30 and TRBJ1-1, with D hard to call. The CDR3 sequence is 13 residues long. Germline assignment: CDR1 GTSNPN and CDR2 SVGIG (reference sequence). The V gene lost 8 bases and the J gene lost 2 bases, with 15 bases spanning the gap. In nucleotides, the CDR3 is TGTGCCGAATTGCAGGCACCAAACACTGAAGCTTTCTTT. Translated: CAELQAPNTEAFF.

The chain joins TRBV14 to TRBJ2-1, with TRBD2 matching over 9 bases. From germline, CDR1 is SGHDN and CDR2 FVKESK. The V gene end was trimmed by 3 bases and the J gene end by 9 bases; junction bases not matched to a gene: 15. CDR3 length equals 17 residues. In nucleotides, the CDR3 is TGTGCCAGCAGCCATCTAAGGGGGCGGGAGGGCTCCGGTGAGCAGTTCTTC. Protein product: CASSHLRGREGSGEQFF.

The chain joins TRBV30 to TRBJ1-6; tentative D call: TRBD1 (5 bases). The V gene's germline CDR1 is GTSNPN and CDR2 SVGIG (reference sequence). CDR3 size: 13 residues. V lost 3 bases, J lost 7 bases, and 10 bases lay in between. CDR3 coding DNA: TGTGCCTGGAGGGCCAAGGGGAATTCACCCCTCCACTTT. Amino acids: CAWRAKGNSPLHF. The full variable domain, completed using reference TRBV30 and TRBJ1-6, is SQTIHQWPATLVQPVGSPLSLECTVEGTSNPNLYWYRQAAGRGLQLLFYSVGIGQISSEVPQNLSASRPQDRQFILSSKKLLLSDSGFYLCAWRAKGNSPLHFGNGTRLTVT.

The V gene is TRBV2, the J gene TRBJ2-1; a possible D gene is TRBD2 (5 bases). Germline-derived CDR1 and CDR2 are SNHLY and FYNNEI. Trimming took off 4 bases at V and 9 bases at J, with 7 bases between the two ends. The CDR3 extends over 11 amino acids. The CDR3 protein is CASSVEGEQFF. The CDR3 nucleotides read TGTGCCAGCAGTGTTGAGGGTGAGCAGTTCTTC.

CDR3 sequence: CASSTGRGYSGNTIYF. DNA for the CDR3: TGTGCCAGCAGTACCGGACGGGGATACTCTGGAAACACCATATATTTT. The V gene is TRBV27, the J gene TRBJ1-3; D is unclear. This CDR3 has 16 amino acids. Germline V gives CDR1 MNHEY, CDR2 SMNVEV (reference sequence). Trimming removed 5 bases from V and 0 bases from J, with 14 bases in between.

This clone was seen a few times. The chain joins TRBV27 to TRBJ1-5; D possibly corresponds to TRBD1 (6 bases). In germline, CDR1 is MNHEY, CDR2 SMNVEV (reference sequence). V gave up 9 bases and J gave up 0 bases, with 18 bases separating them. The CDR3 totals 16 residues. CDR3 sequence: CARQSGAPNSNQPQHF. The CDR3 DNA reads TGTGCCAGGCAATCAGGGGCACCAAATAGCAATCAGCCCCAGCATTTT.

The chain employs TRBV19 and TRBJ1-4; TRBD1 might be the D (6 bases). The CDR3 loop spans 15 amino acids. The germline V gene encodes CDR1 LNHDA and CDR2 SQIVND (reference sequence). V was cut by 3 bases and J by 3 bases, with 11 bases left in between. The CDR3 loop is CASSMGGRANEKLFF. As DNA, the CDR3 is TGTGCCAGTAGTATGGGGGGGCGAGCTAATGAAAAACTGTTTTTT.

The rearrangement links TRBV3-1 (or the pseudogene TRBV3-2) to TRBJ2-1; D not certain. V was cut by 3 bases and J by 8 bases, with 14 bases left in between. Germline values: CDR1 LGHDT, CDR2 YNNKEL (reference sequence). This CDR3 region has 14 residues. CDR3 in amino acids: CASSHPPAGHEQFF. CDR3 coding DNA: TGTGCCAGCAGCCACCCGCCCGCCGGACATGAGCAGTTCTTC.

The chain carries TRBV30 and TRBJ2-1, with 8 bases matching TRBD2. Trimming took 5 bases from V and 8 from J; bases not matched to a gene: 2. The CDR3 totals 11 residues. CDR1 and CDR2 from the germline V gene are GTSNPN and SVGIG (reference sequence). The CDR3: CAWGLAYEQFF. The CDR3 DNA is TGTGCCTGGGGACTAGCTTATGAGCAGTTCTTC. Supplemented by reference TRBV30 and TRBJ2-1, the full variable domain reads SQTIHQWPATLVQPVGSPLSLECTVEGTSNPNLYWYRQAAGRGLQLLFYSVGIGQISSEVPQNLSASRPQDRQFILSSKKLLLSDSGFYLCAWGLAYEQFFGPGTRLTVL.

The chain employs TRBV9 and TRBJ2-7, with 7 bases matching TRBD1. This CDR3 region has 13 residues. From germline, CDR1 is SGDLS and CDR2 YYNGEE. The junction had 0 bases not matched to a gene; V was cut back by 0 bases and J by 3 bases. The CDR3 coding sequence is TGTGCCAGCAGCGTAGGGGACAGCTACGAGCAGTACTTC. It encodes CASSVGDSYEQYF. The complete variable domain, with remaining parts taken from reference TRBV9 and TRBJ2-7, reads DSGVTQTPKHLITATGQRVTLRCSPRSGDLSVYWYQQSLDQGLQFLIQYYNGEERAKGNILERFSAQQFPDLHSELNLSSLELGDSALYFCASSVGDSYEQYFGPGTRLTVT.

This clone was detected a few times. The chain couples TRBV20-1 to TRBJ2-3; D gene unclear. From germline, CDR1 is DFQATT and CDR2 SNEGSKA (reference sequence). CDR3 length: 11 residues. The V gene lost 6 bases and the J gene lost 2 bases, with 6 bases spanning the gap. The CDR3, as DNA: TGCAGTGCGCTACTCACAGATACGCAGTATTTT. Protein sequence: CSALLTDTQYF.

V is TRBV11-2 and J is TRBJ1-2; tentative D call: TRBD1 (6 bases). Germline V gives CDR1 SGHAT, CDR2 FQNNGV. The CDR3 sequence is 16 residues long. With 1 base removed from V and 5 bases from J, the gap between germline ends came to 17 bases. The CDR3 sequence: CASSLVKRGARYGYTF. In DNA, the CDR3 is TGTGCCAGCAGCTTAGTGAAGCGGGGGGCCCGGTATGGCTACACCTTC.